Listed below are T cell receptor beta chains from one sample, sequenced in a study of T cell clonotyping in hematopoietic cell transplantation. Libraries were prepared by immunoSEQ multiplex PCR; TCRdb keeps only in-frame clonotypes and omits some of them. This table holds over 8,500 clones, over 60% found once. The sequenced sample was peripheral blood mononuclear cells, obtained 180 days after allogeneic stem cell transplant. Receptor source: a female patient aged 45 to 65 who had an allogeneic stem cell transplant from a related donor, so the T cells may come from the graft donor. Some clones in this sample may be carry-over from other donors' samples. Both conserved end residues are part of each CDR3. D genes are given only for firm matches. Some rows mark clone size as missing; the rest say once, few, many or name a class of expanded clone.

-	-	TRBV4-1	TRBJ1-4	TGCGCCAGCAGGGTCAAGGGCGGGGGGAGGGATGAAAAACTGTTTTTT	CASRVKGGGRDEKLFF
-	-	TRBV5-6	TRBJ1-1	TGTGCCAGCGCAGCATCTTTGGGAAAGGGTGGTACTGAAGCTTTCTTT	CASAASLGKGGTEAFF
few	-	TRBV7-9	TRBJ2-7	TGTGCCAGCAGCCTCCCCCGGGACAAGGGGACCTACGAGCAGTACTTC	CASSLPRDKGTYEQYF
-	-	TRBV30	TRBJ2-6	TGTGCCTGGAGTCCACGGGGTTCAGGGGCCAACGTCCTGACTTTC	CAWSPRGSGANVLTF
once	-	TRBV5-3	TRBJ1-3	TGTGCCAGAGCGGGGGGGCTGTATCGGGAGAACACCATATATTTT	CARAGGLYRENTIYF
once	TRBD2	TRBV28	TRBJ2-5	TGTGCCAGCAGTTTAAATCAGGGAGGGTGGGAGACCCAGTACTTC	CASSLNQGGWETQYF
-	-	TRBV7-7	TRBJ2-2	TGTGCCAGCAGCCCGGGGGGGACAGGGAACACCGGGGAGCTGTTTTTT	CASSPGGTGNTGELFF
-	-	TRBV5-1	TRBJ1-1	TGCGCCAGCAGCTGGGGGGGAGATGGTGAAGCTTTCTTT	CASSWGGDGEAFF
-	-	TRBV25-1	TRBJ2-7	TGTGCCAGCAGTGAAGTGGGGACGCGATACGAGCAGTACTTC	CASSEVGTRYEQYF
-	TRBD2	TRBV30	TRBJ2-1	TGTGCCTGGAGTGGGGGACTAGAGCCGACTCGGGAGCAGTTCTTC	CAWSGGLEPTREQFF
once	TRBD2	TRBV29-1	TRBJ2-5	TGCAGCGTTGAAGACCCAGCGGGGGGGCCGGGGACCCAGTACTTC	CSVEDPAGGPGTQYF
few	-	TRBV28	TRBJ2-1	TGTGCCAGCAGTCCACTGGGAGCGGTGGGGTACAATGAGCAGTTCTTC	CASSPLGAVGYNEQFF
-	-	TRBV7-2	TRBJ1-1	TGTGCCAGCAGCTTAGTAGAGAGAACTGAAGCTTTCTTT	CASSLVERTEAFF
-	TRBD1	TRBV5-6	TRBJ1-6	TGTGCCAGCAGCTTGGCTCGACAGGGTCCCAGCTCCTATAATTCACCCCTCCACTTT	CASSLARQGPSSYNSPLHF
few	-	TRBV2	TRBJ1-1	TGTGCCAGCAGTGAGTGGACTGAAGCTTTCTTT	CASSEWTEAFF
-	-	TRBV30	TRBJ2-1	TGTGCCTGGAATCTAGCAAGAGGATACAATGAGCAGTTCTTC	CAWNLARGYNEQFF
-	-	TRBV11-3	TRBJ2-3	TGTGCCAGCAGTACAGGGATGGCAGATACGCAGTATTTT	CASSTGMADTQYF
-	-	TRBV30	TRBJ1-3	TGTGCCTGGCTATTCTCTGGAAACACCATATATTTT	CAWLFSGNTIYF
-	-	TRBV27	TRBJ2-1	TGTGCCAGCAGTTTATCTTGGGTACGGAATGAGCAGTTCTTC	CASSLSWVRNEQFF
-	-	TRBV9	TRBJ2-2	TGTGCCAGCAGCCTGACCAACACCGGGGAGCTGTTTTTT	CASSLTNTGELFF
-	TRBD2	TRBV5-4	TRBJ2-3	TGTGCCAGCAGCACTCTAGCGGGGGATACGCAGTATTTT	CASSTLAGDTQYF
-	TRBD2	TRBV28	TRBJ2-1	TGTGCCAGCGGACCGGGACTACGGCAGTTCTTC	CASGPGLRQFF
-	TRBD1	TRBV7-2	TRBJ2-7	TGTGCCAGCAGCCCTCCGGGACAGTCCTACGAGCAGTACTTC	CASSPPGQSYEQYF
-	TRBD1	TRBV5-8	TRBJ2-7	TGTGCCAGCAGCTTCTTATTCGGGACAGGGAGAGGACACGAGCAGTACTTC	CASSFLFGTGRGHEQYF
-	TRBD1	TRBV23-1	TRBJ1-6	TGCGCCAGCAGCCAGCCGGGACAGTATAATTCACCCCTCCACTTT	CASSQPGQYNSPLHF
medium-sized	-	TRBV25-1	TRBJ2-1	TGTGCCAGCAGTGAGCCTCTTTCCAGGGGTTATGAGCAGTTCTTC	CASSEPLSRGYEQFF
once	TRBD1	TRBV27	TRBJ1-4	TGTGCCAGCAGTTTATCGCGGGGGACAGGGGGTGAAAAACTGTTTTTT	CASSLSRGTGGEKLFF
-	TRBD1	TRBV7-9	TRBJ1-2	TGTGCCAGCAGCTTCCGACAGGGGAGAAGCTACACCTTC	CASSFRQGRSYTF
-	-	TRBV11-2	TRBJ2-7	TGTGCCAGCAGCCCCAATTACGTAGGGACCTACGAGCAGTACTTC	CASSPNYVGTYEQYF